A single sample is the source of the 29 T cell receptor beta chains below, sequenced in a study of glioma-infiltrating T cells. Amplification of TCR alpha and beta CDR3 regions from RNA used iRepertoire nested multiplex PCR. Each CDR3 protein gets one entry after TCRdb re-called the multiplex PCR reads with MiXCR. This sample has about 180,000 distinct CDR3 sequences, with more than 35% found just once. The specimen was glioma tissue, nonneoplastic brain tissue, or PBMCs (not recorded which). All receptors come from a human donor with low-grade glioma or glioblastoma, undergoing nonglioma brain surgery, or in good health (not recorded which).

This clonotype was detected only a few times. The J gene is TRBJ2-3, the V gene TRBV5-1, with D uncertain. This CDR3 has 14 residues. The V gene lost 0 bases and the J gene lost 4 bases, with 9 bases spanning the gap. Germline values: CDR1 SGHRS, CDR2 YFSETQ. In DNA form, the CDR3 reads TGCGCCAGCAGCTTGGGGCAGGAAGCAGATACGCAGTATTTT. It translates to CASSLGQEADTQYF.

In this sample, this clonotype turned up a few times. The chain carries TRBV29-1 and TRBJ2-1, with a possible D match to TRBD2 (5 bases). This CDR3 has 15 amino acids. The V end was cut by 4 bases, the J end by 3 bases, with 16 bases between. The germline V gene encodes CDR1 SQVTM and CDR2 ANQGSEA. CDR3 nucleotide sequence: TGCAGCGTTGGGAGCGGACCAGCTTACTACAATGAGCAGTTCTTC. It encodes CSVGSGPAYYNEQFF.

As concerns this clonotype: A read error may be the cause here, since a much bigger clone is one base away. The genes are TRBV28 and TRBJ2-7, with TRBD2 matching over 10 bases. V lost 11 bases, J lost 7 bases, and 8 bases stayed unmatched. Germline loops: CDR1 MDHEN, CDR2 SYDVKM. The CDR3 has 12 amino acids. The CDR3 DNA reads as TGTGCCTCTAGCGGGAGCATGGATGAGCAGTACTTC. It specifies CASSGSMDEQYF.

This clonotype was observed many times. The rearrangement uses TRBV7-8 and TRBJ1-2; D gene ambiguous. In germline, CDR1 is SGHVS, CDR2 FQNEAQ. The CDR3 is made up of 14 amino acids. Trimming removed 1 base at V and 2 bases at J, with 8 bases between. The CDR3 protein is CASSLDAGNYGYTF. The CDR3 DNA reads TGTGCCAGCAGCTTAGACGCCGGAAACTATGGCTACACCTTC.

The rearrangement links TRBV28 to TRBJ2-5, with TRBD2 as a possible D gene (8 bases). The V gene's germline CDR1 is MDHEN and CDR2 SYDVKM. CDR3 size: 14 residues. Trimming stripped 9 bases from V and 7 bases from J, with 21 bases between. The CDR3 is CASISGGTVVTQYF. The DNA of the CDR3 is TGTGCCAGTATTTCGGGGGGGACAGTTGTGACCCAGTACTTC.

The DNA for the CDR3 is TGTGCCAGAAGCGCCTCCTACGAGCAGTACTTC. It encodes CARSASYEQYF. This chain joins TRBV7-9 and TRBJ2-7; D remains unclear. The CDR3 has 11 residues. Germline CDR1 is SEHNR and CDR2 is FQNEAQ (reference sequence). V was pared by 9 bases and J by 0 bases, with 6 bases between.

This clonotype has ten or more counts. The chain couples TRBV20-1 to TRBJ2-7, with a possible D match to TRBD2 (6 bases). CDR1 is DFQATT and CDR2 is SNEGSKA in the germline V gene (reference sequence). There are 15 residues in the CDR3. The V end was cut by 0 bases, the J end by 3 bases, with 15 bases between. CDR3 residues: CSARDVNSGNYEQYF. CDR3 coding DNA: TGCAGTGCTAGAGATGTTAATAGCGGAAACTACGAGCAGTACTTC.

With respect to this clonotype: No conserved phenylalanine or tryptophan is present at the end of the CDR3, so a read error is the likely explanation. The CDR3 sequence is CASSQDDSFTQYY. The CDR3 DNA sequence: TGTGCCAGCAGCCAAGATGACTCGTTTACGCAGTATTAT. The rearrangement links TRBV14 to TRBJ2-3; D is uncertain. CDR1 SGHDN and CDR2 FVKESK come from the germline V gene. This CDR3 comprises 13 residues. The V end was cut by 0 bases, the J end by 8 bases, with 9 bases between.

A note on this clonotype: This may stem from a read error, because a much larger clone lies one nucleotide away. V usage is TRBV20-1 and J usage is TRBJ2-1; 14 nucleotides match TRBD2. In germline, CDR1 is DFQATT, CDR2 SNEGSKA (reference sequence). The CDR3 runs 16 residues. The CDR3 coding sequence is TGCAGTGCAAACGGACTAGCGGGAGGATCCTACAATGAGCAGTTGTTC. Translating it yields CSANGLAGGSYNEQLF.

Notes on this clonotype: Mismatch with germline at one junction end may stem from a read error. The V call is TRBV20-1, the J call TRBJ2-4; D possibly corresponds to TRBD1 (6 bases). The CDR3 runs 16 residues. Germline V CDR1 and CDR2: DFQATT, SNEGSKA (reference sequence). CDR3 amino acids: CSARSQGVLAKNIEYF. The CDR3 region has the DNA TGCAGTGCTAGGTCACAGGGTGTCTTAGCCAAAAACATTGAGTACTTC.

V is TRBV4-3 and J is TRBJ2-5; TRBD2 matches at 7 bases. The CDR3 has 17 amino acids. Germline V gives CDR1 LGHNA, CDR2 YSLEER. V dropped 7 bases and J dropped 3; count of bases not matched to a gene: 17. The CDR3 coding sequence is TGCGCCAGCAAGGAACGGGAGGACACAAAAAATGAAGAGACCCAGTACTTC. As protein: CASKEREDTKNEETQYF.

The chain employs TRBV2 and TRBJ1-2; possibly TRBD1 for D (5 bases). V was cut by 5 bases and J by 7 bases, with 17 bases left in between. Germline V gene lookup returns CDR1 SNHLY and CDR2 FYNNEI. The length of the CDR3 is 14 residues. The CDR3 DNA reads TGTGCCAGCAGTAGACGGGACCTCCGCCCTGGCTACACCTTC. As protein: CASSRRDLRPGYTF.

A note on this clonotype: A clone one base away is much larger, so this may be a read error. This sequence joins TRBV14 and TRBJ1-1; D call uncertain. V was clipped by 8 bases and J by 0 bases, with 10 bases between them. Looked up from germline, CDR1 is SGHDN and CDR2 is FVKESK. This CDR3 region has 13 residues. The CDR3 here is CASSPRVNTEAFF. CDR3 DNA sequence: TGTGCCAGCTCACCACGAGTGAACACTGAAGCTTTCTTT.

J is TRBJ1-5 and V is TRBV19, with D possibly matching TRBD1 (5 bases). Germline CDR1 and CDR2: LNHDA and SQIVND (reference sequence). V was shortened by 8 bases and J by 7 bases, with 21 bases between the two germline ends. The CDR3 runs 15 residues. The CDR3 sequence: CASRGRGRDVQPQHF. CDR3 DNA sequence: TGTGCCAGTCGGGGTCGGGGCCGTGACGTCCAGCCCCAGCATTTT.

The table lists this clonotype with a few counts. V is TRBV19 and J is TRBJ1-5; no clear D gene. Trimming took off 5 bases at V and 5 bases at J, with 13 bases between the two ends. This CDR3 has 14 residues. CDR1 LNHDA and CDR2 SQIVND come from the germline V gene (reference sequence). CDR3 sequence reads: CASSPPQGHQPQHF. CDR3 DNA sequence: TGTGCCAGTAGTCCGCCCCAAGGCCATCAGCCCCAGCATTTT.

This clonotype showed up just a few times. Relative to the germline gene, one junction end is altered; a read error may explain this. The chain couples TRBV19 to TRBJ1-1, with TRBD1 matching over 7 bases. Germline CDR1 reads LNHDA; CDR2 reads SQIVND (reference sequence). The CDR3 has 14 amino acids. The chain's CDR3 is CASSWGQMKTEAFF. Written as DNA, the CDR3 is TGTGCCAGTAGCTGGGGACAGATGAAAACTGAAGCTTTCTTT.

This clonotype turned up a few times. The gene calls are TRBV19 and TRBJ2-7; possibly TRBD2 for D (5 bases). V lost 6 bases and J 3 bases, leaving 9 bases between the germline ends. Germline lookup yields CDR1 LNHDA and CDR2 SQIVND (reference sequence). The CDR3 is 12 residues long. CDR3 in DNA: TGTGCCAGTAGCGACGGACTCTACGAGCAGTACTTC. Translated, it gives CASSDGLYEQYF.

The chain couples TRBV5-4 to TRBJ1-2; unclear D gene. Between the trimmed V and J ends, which lost 0 bases and 8 bases, there was a span of 11 bases. This CDR3 is 13 amino acids long. Germline CDR1 SGHNT, CDR2 YYREEE (reference sequence). The CDR3 sequence is CASSLGQDEGYTF. Written as DNA, the CDR3 is TGTGCCAGCAGCTTGGGTCAGGATGAGGGCTACACCTTC.

As regards this clonotype: An end of the junction does not agree with germline; a read error may underlie this. The chain has TRBV5-1 and TRBJ2-3; 8 bases align to TRBD2. Germline assignment: CDR1 SGHRS and CDR2 YFSETQ. The CDR3 has 15 residues. The CDR3 DNA is TGCGCCAGCAGCTTGGAGGGGACTAGTGCAGATAAGCAGTATTTT. The encoded protein is CASSLEGTSADKQYF.

The CDR3 here is CASSKRRQEKFF. DNA for the CDR3: TGTGCCAGCAGCAAACGCCGACAGGAGAAGTTCTTC. The V gene is TRBV11-2, the J gene TRBJ2-1, with a tentative D call TRBD1 (6 bases). Trimming stripped 5 bases from V and 14 bases from J, with 16 bases between. The germline gives CDR1 SGHAT, CDR2 FQNNGV. The CDR3 sequence is 12 residues long. The whole variable domain, remainder taken from reference TRBV11-2 and TRBJ2-1, is EAGVAQSPRYKIIEKRQSVAFWCNPISGHATLYWYQQILGQGPKLLIQFQNNGVVDDSQLPKDRFSAERLKGVDSTLKIQPAKLEDSAVYLCASSKRRQEKFFGPGTRLTVL.

Comments on this clonotype: A much larger clone differs from this one at a single base, so this may be a read error. V and J are TRBV6-1 and TRBJ1-1; D uncertain. The CDR3 has 12 amino acids. CDR1 is MNHNS and CDR2 is SASEGT in the germline V gene. The CDR3 DNA reads TGTGCCAGCCGTGGACTGTTATATTCGGATTCCTTT. It encodes CASRGLLYSDSF.

The chain has TRBV20-1 and TRBJ2-6; 8 nucleotides agree with TRBD1. This CDR3 has 20 amino acids. Per germline, CDR1 DFQATT and CDR2 SNEGSKA (reference sequence). V trimming: 0 bases; J trimming: 2 bases; junction bases outside the gene matches: 15. The CDR3 reads CSARDPLGQGGTAGANVLTF. CDR3 DNA: TGCAGTGCTAGAGATCCCCTAGGACAGGGCGGGACGGCTGGGGCCAACGTCCTGACTTTC.

In this sample, this clonotype turned up many times. The chain couples TRBV6-1 to TRBJ2-1, with 7 bases matching TRBD2. The CDR3 runs 15 residues. Germline-derived CDR1 and CDR2 are MNHNS and SASEGT. Trimming at V came to 4 bases and at J to 6 bases, leaving 9 bases not matched to a gene. Written as DNA, the CDR3 is TGTGCCAGCAGTGCCAGCGGGAAAATAATCAATGAGCAGTTCTTC. Encoded protein: CASSASGKIINEQFF.

This clonotype was observed many times. The chain is built from TRBV4-1 and TRBJ2-7, with D unclear. From germline, CDR1 is MGHRA and CDR2 YSYEKL. Trimming shortened V by 2 bases and J by 9 bases, and 14 bases separated the two germline ends. CDR3 length equals 13 residues. CDR3 sequence (DNA): TGCGCCAGCAGCCAAAGAATGGGTTTGTGGCAGTACTTC. Its protein is CASSQRMGLWQYF.

As to this clonotype: A much more abundant neighbour one base away suggests this may be a read error. J is TRBJ2-3 and V is TRBV7-2; D uncertain. The CDR3 is 14 residues long. Germline V lookup: CDR1 SGHTA, CDR2 FQGNSA. With 3 bases removed from V and 0 bases from J, the gap between germline ends came to 7 bases. The CDR3 region is CASSLSRSTDTQYF. As DNA, the CDR3 is TGTGCCAGCAGCTTGAGCCGGAGCACAGATACGCAGTATTTT.

The chain has TRBV28 and TRBJ1-2, with no clear D. Deletions cut 7 bases from V and 12 bases from J, with 21 bases between. Germline CDR1 is MDHEN and CDR2 is SYDVKM. The CDR3 has 13 residues. The CDR3 nucleotides are TGTGCCAGCATTTACTCGGCAAGGCCTTGCAACACCTTC. This gives the protein CASIYSARPCNTF.

In nucleotides, the CDR3 is TGTGCCAGCAGCTTAGCCACAGTTATAGATACGCAGTATTTT. Residues: CASSLATVIDTQYF. The chain links TRBV7-2 to TRBJ2-3; D gene ambiguous. Trimming pared 0 bases from V and 5 bases from J, leaving 9 bases between. CDR3 length: 14 amino acids. Looked up from germline, CDR1 is SGHTA and CDR2 is FQGNSA.

Comment on this clonotype: At one end, the junction sequence differs from germline, possibly due to a read error. The chain carries TRBV7-8 and TRBJ2-7; 9 nucleotides align to TRBD2. This CDR3 has 15 residues. Germline V gives CDR1 SGHVS, CDR2 FQNEAQ. The CDR3 region has the DNA TGTGCCAGCAGCCCCCGGACTAGCGTCTCCTCCGAGCAGTACTTC. This translates into CASSPRTSVSSEQYF.

Details on this clonotype: A much larger clonotype is one base distant, so this may be a read error. V usage is TRBV20-1 and J usage is TRBJ2-1; a weak D match, TRBD2 (5 bases). The CDR3 consists of 12 residues. Per germline, CDR1 DFQATT and CDR2 SNEGSKA (reference sequence). The ends were cut back, 2 bases at V and 7 bases at J, with 9 bases in the middle. The CDR3 DNA reads as TGCAGTGCTAGAACTAGAGGGAATGAGCAGTTCTTC. Its protein is CSARTRGNEQFF.